These T cell receptor beta chains were read from a single sample in a study of T cells in narcolepsy. Here immunoSEQ multiplex PCR was the method, and the copy in TCRdb shows in-frame clones only, minus some. The sample has roughly 25,000 clones; roughly 85% are singletons. Input material: memory (CD45RA-) CD4+ T cells from blood. These TCRs come from a human donor in good health. Each CDR3 is given without its conserved first and last residue. The D gene is left open where the match is weak. Some rows mark clone size as missing; the rest say once, few, many or name a class of expanded clone.

cdr3_aa,d_call,clone_size,v_call
ASRAGGVNYGYT,.,once,TRBV6-6
ASSLRTGGGTGELF,TRBD1,.,TRBV27
ASSPTGGRGIEQY,TRBD1,.,TRBV18
ASSLVGTGAYEQY,TRBD1,.,TRBV5-4
ASSPAGRTSGNTIY,.,.,TRBV5-4
ASSRLQGATEAF,TRBD1,.,TRBV19
ASSVQGRTEAF,.,.,TRBV10-1
ASSYGTSGFYNEQF,TRBD2,.,TRBV6-6
ASSIEAGRPEAF,.,.,TRBV19
ASSPSYEQY,.,.,TRBV7-2
ASSYSPSGSADTQY,TRBD2,.,TRBV6-5
ASTPSRQYGYT,.,.,TRBV28
ASSEIWGATGEAF,.,.,TRBV10-2
ASRSLASSYNEQF,TRBD2,.,TRBV11-2
ASSHGFRELAANTGELF,TRBD2,once,TRBV4-1
ASSLAMRERPYNEQF,TRBD2,.,TRBV7-8
ASSASRGRAEKLF,TRBD1,.,TRBV5-1
ATSRNDDYYGYT,.,.,TRBV15
ASSDVGFKGTDTQY,.,.,TRBV2
ASSLAGSSYEQY,.,once,TRBV7-2
ASSFFYRVGGETQY,.,.,TRBV5-5
ASSPKLAGGSDTQY,TRBD2,.,TRBV18